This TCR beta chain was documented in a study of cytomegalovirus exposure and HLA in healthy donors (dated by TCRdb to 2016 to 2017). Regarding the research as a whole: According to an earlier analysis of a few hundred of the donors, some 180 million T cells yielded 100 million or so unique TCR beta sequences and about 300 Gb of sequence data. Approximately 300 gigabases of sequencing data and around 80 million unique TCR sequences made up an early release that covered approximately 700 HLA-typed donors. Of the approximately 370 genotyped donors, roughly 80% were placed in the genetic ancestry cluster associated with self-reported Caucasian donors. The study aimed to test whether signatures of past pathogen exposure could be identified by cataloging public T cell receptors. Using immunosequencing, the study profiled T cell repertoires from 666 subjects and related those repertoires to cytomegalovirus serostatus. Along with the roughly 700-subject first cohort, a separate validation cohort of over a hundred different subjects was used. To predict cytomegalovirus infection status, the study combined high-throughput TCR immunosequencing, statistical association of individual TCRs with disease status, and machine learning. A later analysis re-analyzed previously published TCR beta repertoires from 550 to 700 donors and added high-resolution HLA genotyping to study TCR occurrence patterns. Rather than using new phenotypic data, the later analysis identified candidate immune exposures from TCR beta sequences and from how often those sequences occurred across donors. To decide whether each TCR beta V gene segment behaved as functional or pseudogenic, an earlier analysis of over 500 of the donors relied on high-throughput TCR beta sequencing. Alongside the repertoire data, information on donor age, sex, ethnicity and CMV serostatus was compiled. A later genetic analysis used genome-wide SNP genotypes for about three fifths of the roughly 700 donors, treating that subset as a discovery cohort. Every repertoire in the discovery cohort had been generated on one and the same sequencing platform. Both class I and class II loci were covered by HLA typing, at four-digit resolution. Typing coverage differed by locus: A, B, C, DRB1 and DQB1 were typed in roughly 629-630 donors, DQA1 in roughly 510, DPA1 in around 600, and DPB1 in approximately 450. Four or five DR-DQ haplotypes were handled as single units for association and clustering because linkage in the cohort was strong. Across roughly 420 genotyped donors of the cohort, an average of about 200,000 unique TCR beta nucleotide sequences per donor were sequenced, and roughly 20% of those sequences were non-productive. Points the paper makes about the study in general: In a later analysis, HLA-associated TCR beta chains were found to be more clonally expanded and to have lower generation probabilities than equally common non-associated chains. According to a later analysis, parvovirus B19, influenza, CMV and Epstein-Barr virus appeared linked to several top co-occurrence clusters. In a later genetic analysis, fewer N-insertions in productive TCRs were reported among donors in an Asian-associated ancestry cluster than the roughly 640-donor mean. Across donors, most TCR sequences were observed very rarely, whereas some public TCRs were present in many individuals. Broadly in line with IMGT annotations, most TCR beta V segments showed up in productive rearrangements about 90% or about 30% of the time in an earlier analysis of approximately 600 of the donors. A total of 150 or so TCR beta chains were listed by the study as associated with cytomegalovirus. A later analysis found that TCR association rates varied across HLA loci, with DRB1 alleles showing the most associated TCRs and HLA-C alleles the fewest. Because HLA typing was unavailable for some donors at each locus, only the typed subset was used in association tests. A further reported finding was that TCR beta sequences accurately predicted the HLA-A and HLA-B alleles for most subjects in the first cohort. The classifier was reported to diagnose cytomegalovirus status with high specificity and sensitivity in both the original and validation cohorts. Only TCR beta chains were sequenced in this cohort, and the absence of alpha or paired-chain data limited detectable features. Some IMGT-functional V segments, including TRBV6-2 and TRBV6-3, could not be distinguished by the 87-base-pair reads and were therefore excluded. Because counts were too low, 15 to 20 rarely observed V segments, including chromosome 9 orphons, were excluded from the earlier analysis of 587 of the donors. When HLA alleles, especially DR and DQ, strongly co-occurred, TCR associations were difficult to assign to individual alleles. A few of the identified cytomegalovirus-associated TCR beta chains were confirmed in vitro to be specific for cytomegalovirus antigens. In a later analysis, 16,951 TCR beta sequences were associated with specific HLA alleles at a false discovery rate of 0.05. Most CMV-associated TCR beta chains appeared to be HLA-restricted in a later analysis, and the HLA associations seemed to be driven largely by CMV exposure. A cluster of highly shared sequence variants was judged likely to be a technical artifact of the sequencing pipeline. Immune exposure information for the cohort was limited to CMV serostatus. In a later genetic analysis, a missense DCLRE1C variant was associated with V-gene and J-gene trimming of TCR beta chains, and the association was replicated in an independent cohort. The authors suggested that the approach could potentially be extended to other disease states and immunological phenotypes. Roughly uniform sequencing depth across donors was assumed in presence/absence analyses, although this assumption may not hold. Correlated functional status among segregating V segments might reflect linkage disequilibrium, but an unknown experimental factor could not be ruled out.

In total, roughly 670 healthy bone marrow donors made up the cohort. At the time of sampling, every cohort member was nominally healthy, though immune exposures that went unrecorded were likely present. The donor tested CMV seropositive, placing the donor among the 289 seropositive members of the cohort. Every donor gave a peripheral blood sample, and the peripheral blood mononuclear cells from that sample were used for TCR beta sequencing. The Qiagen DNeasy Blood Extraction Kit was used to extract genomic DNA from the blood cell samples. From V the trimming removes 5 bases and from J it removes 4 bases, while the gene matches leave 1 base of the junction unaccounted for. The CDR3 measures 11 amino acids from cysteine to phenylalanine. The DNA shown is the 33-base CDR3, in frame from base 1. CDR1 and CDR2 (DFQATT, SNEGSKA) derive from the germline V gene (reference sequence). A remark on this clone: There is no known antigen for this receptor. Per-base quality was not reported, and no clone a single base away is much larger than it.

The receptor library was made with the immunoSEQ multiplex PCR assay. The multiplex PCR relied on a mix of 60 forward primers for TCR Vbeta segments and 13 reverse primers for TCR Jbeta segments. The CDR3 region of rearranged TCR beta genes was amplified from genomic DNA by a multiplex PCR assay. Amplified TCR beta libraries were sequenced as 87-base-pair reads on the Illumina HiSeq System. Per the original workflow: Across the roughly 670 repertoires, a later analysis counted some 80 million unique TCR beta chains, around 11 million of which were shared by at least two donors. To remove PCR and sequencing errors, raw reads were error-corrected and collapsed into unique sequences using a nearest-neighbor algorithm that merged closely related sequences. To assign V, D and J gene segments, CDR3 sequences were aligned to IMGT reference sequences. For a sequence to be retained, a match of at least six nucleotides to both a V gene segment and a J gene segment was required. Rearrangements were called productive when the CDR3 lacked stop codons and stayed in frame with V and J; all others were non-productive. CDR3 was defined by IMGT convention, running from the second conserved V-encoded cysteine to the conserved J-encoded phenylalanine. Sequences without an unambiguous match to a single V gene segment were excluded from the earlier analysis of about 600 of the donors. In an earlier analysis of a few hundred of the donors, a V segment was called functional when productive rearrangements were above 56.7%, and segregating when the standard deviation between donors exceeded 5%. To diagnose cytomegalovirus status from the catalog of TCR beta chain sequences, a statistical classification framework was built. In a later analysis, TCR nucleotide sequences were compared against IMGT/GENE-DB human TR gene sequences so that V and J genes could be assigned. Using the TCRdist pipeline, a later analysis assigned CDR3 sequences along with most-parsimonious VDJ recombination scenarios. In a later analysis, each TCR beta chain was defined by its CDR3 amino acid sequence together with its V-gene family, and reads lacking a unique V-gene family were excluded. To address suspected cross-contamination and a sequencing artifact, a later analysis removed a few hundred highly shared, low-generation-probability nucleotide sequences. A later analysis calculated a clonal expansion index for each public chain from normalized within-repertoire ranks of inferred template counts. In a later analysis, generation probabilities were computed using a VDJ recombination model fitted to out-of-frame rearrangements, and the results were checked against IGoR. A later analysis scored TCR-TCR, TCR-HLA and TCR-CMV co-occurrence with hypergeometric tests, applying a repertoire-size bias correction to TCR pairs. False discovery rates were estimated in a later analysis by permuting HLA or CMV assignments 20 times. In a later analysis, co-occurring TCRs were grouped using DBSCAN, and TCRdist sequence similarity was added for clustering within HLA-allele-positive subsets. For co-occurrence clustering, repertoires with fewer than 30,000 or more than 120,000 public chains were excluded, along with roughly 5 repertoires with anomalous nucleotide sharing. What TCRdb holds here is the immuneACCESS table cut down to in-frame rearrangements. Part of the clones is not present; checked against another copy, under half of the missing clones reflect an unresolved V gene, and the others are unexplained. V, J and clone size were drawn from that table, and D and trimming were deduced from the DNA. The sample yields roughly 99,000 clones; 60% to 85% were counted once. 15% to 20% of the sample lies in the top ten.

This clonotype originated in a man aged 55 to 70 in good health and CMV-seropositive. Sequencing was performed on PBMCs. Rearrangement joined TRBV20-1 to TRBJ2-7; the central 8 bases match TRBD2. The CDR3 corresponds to CSAPGGYEQYF. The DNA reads TGCAGTGCTCCGGGGGGGTACGAGCAGTACTTC.